These 17 T cell receptor beta chains came from one sample sequenced in a study of human T cells and chemical hapten exposure. TCRdb ran MiXCR on the RACE reads and lists one entry per CDR3 protein. Of roughly 86,000 distinct CDR3 sequences in the sample, roughly a tenth were seen once. Time point denoted: patch test 1, 2 weeks after DPC sensitization. This sample's treatment: therapeutic diphenylcyclopropenone sensitization with weekly scalp DPC. The sample in question was whole blood, obtained in connection with sensitization to the hapten diphenylcyclopropenone (DPC). Source of these receptors: a man between 35 and 55 years old with alopecia areata. Some clones in this sample may be carry-over from other donors' samples.

The chain couples TRBV20-1 to TRBJ2-3, with unresolved D. The CDR3 length is 16 residues. V was trimmed by 0 bases and J by 0 bases, leaving 13 bases between them. CDR1 is DFQATT, CDR2 SNEGSKA, per germline (reference sequence). CDR3 region: CSARDYREASTDTQYF. DNA for the CDR3: TGCAGTGCTAGAGATTACAGAGAAGCTAGCACAGATACGCAGTATTTT.

The table lists this clonotype with a few counts. The chain has TRBV24-1 and TRBJ1-5; 7 bases are a match to TRBD1. With V trimmed by 4 bases and J by 2 bases, 10 bases remained unmatched. CDR3 length: 17 residues. Germline V gives CDR1 KGHDR, CDR2 SFDVKD. The CDR3 reads CATSDSQGLRGNQPQHF. The CDR3 coding sequence is TGTGCCACCAGTGACTCACAGGGGTTGCGAGGCAATCAGCCCCAGCATTTT.

The chain carries TRBV29-1 and TRBJ2-7, with D uncertain. Germline V gives CDR1 SQVTM, CDR2 ANQGSEA. This CDR3 spans 11 amino acids. V was trimmed by 1 base and J by 5 bases, leaving 6 bases between them. The CDR3 loop reads CSVEAADEQYV. The CDR3 DNA reads as TGCAGCGTTGAAGCCGCGGACGAGCAGTACGTC.

V and J are TRBV2 and TRBJ2-3, with 14 bases matching TRBD2. The CDR3 is 17 residues long. The V gene end was trimmed by 2 bases and the J gene end by 5 bases; junction bases not matched to a gene: 6. Germline CDR1 reads SNHLY; CDR2 reads FYNNEI. CDR3 bases: TGTGCCAGCAGTGAAACGCAGACTAGCGGGAGGGAAGATACGCAGTATTTT. This encodes CASSETQTSGREDTQYF.

The chain has TRBV6-1 and TRBJ1-3; D gene uncertain. Germline assignment: CDR1 MNHNS and CDR2 SASEGT. The V end was cut by 3 bases, the J end by 0 bases, with 12 bases between. The CDR3 is 16 residues long. The CDR3: CASSEHLGPSGNTIYF. The CDR3 nucleotides read TGTGCCAGCAGTGAGCATTTAGGACCCTCTGGAAACACCATATATTTT.

This sequence joins TRBV7-9 and TRBJ1-5; D possibly corresponds to TRBD1 (6 bases). Trimming took 0 bases from V and 3 from J, leaving 12 bases between them. CDR3 length equals 16 residues. Germline CDR1 reads SEHNR; CDR2 reads FQNEAQ (reference sequence). CDR3 DNA: TGTGCCAGCAGCTTAGCGGCAGGGGCATTCAATCAGCCCCAGCATTTT. It translates to CASSLAAGAFNQPQHF.

This clonotype occurred many times. The rearrangement uses TRBV7-9 and TRBJ1-6; TRBD1 matches 7 bases. Unmatched junction bases numbered 2, after V lost 4 bases and J lost 5 bases. Germline V lookup: CDR1 SEHNR, CDR2 FQNEAQ (reference sequence). This CDR3 is built from 14 residues. CDR3: CASSSGQNNSPLHF. The CDR3 bases are TGTGCCAGCAGCTCGGGACAGAATAATTCACCCCTCCACTTT.

This clonotype was counted only a few times. J is TRBJ2-3 and V is TRBV5-1, with D maybe TRBD2 (6 bases). The CDR3 loop spans 17 amino acids. Germline CDR1 is SGHRS and CDR2 is YFSETQ. Trimming left V 0 bases short and J 0 bases short, with 14 bases between. In nucleotides, the CDR3 is TGCGCCAGCAGCTTGGGGCTGACGGGACTTAGCACAGATACGCAGTATTTT. Translated, it gives CASSLGLTGLSTDTQYF. The full variable domain, in which reference TRBV5-1 and TRBJ2-3 provide the parts outside the CDR3, is KAGVTQTPRYLIKTRGQQVTLSCSPISGHRSVSWYQQTPGQGLQFLFEYFSETQRNKGNFPGRFSGRQFSNSRSEMNVSTLELGDSALYLCASSLGLTGLSTDTQYFGPGTRLTVL.

This sequence joins TRBV6-5 and TRBJ2-7, with D perhaps TRBD2 (5 bases). The ends were cut back, 6 bases at V and 2 bases at J, with 17 bases in the middle. The CDR3 runs to 15 residues. CDR1 and CDR2 (germline): MNHEY, SVGAGI. The DNA for the CDR3 is TGTGCCAGCAGACCCGGGAACTCTCTCACCTACGAGCAGTACGTC. This sequence encodes CASRPGNSLTYEQYV.

This clonotype has a handful of counts. J is TRBJ2-7 and V is TRBV28; D is perhaps TRBD1 (6 bases). CDR3 length equals 15 residues. V gave up 5 bases and J gave up 3 bases, with 17 bases separating them. Germline CDR1 and CDR2: MDHEN and SYDVKM. This CDR3 reads CASSLRDKGYYEQYV. In nucleotides, the CDR3 is TGTGCCAGCAGTCTCCGGGACAAAGGATACTACGAGCAGTACGTC.

The rearrangement links TRBV29-1 to TRBJ1-2; 7 nucleotides match TRBD1. Germline V gene lookup returns CDR1 SQVTM and CDR2 ANQGSEA. The CDR3 sequence is 14 residues long. The J segment lost 1 base and the V segment lost 4 bases, leaving 6 bases of the junction unmatched. This CDR3 reads CSVGGRQGNYGYTF. In DNA, the CDR3 is TGCAGCGTTGGGGGGCGACAGGGTAACTATGGCTACACCTTC.

The table lists this clonotype with a count of one. The chain employs TRBV29-1 and TRBJ2-7, with TRBD2 matching 11 bases. CDR1 and CDR2 from the germline V gene are SQVTM and ANQGSEA. After removal of 7 bases from V and 6 bases from J, the junction contained 5 bases not matched to a gene. The CDR3 is made up of 12 amino acids. DNA for the CDR3: TGCAGCGCCCGTAGCGGGGGGGGCGAGCAGTACTTC. It encodes CSARSGGGEQYF.

The table lists this clonotype with a few counts. The rearrangement links TRBV7-2 to TRBJ2-1; D is perhaps TRBD1 (6 bases). The CDR3 has 16 amino acids. Germline V gives CDR1 SGHTA, CDR2 FQGNSA. V lost 1 base and J lost 2, with 12 bases in between. CDR3 sequence reads: CASSLDQGITYNEQFF. In nucleotides, the CDR3 is TGTGCCAGCAGCTTAGATCAGGGGATCACCTACAATGAGCAGTTCTTC. The full variable domain, with the rest looked up from reference TRBV7-2 and TRBJ2-1, is GAGVSQSPSNKVTEKGKDVELRCDPISGHTALYWYRQSLGQGLEFLIYFQGNSAPDKSGLPSDRFSAERTGGSVSTLTIQRTQQEDSAVYLCASSLDQGITYNEQFFGPGTRLTVL.

CDR3 loop: CSGWTWAEGANVLTF. CDR3 DNA sequence: TGCAGCGGATGGACGTGGGCGGAGGGGGCCAACGTCCTGACTTTC. The chain recombines TRBV29-1 with TRBJ2-6; D call uncertain. CDR1 and CDR2 from the germline V gene are SQVTM and ANQGSEA. The V end lost 7 bases, the J end lost 4 bases, and 17 bases lay between the germline ends. The CDR3 spans 15 residues. The variable domain in full, completed from reference TRBV29-1 and TRBJ2-6, reads SAVISQKPSRDICQRGTSLTIQCQVDSQVTMMFWYRQQPGQSLTLIATANQGSEATYESGFVIDKFPISRPNLTFSTLTVSNMSPEDSSIYLCSGWTWAEGANVLTFGAGSRLTVL.

This clonotype has more than one count but fewer than ten. The rearrangement links TRBV7-8 to TRBJ1-4; D may be TRBD1 (5 bases). V was pared by 1 base and J by 7 bases, with 16 bases between. CDR1 SGHVS and CDR2 FQNEAQ come from the germline V gene. The CDR3 is made up of 16 amino acids. CDR3 sequence reads: CASSLELSGSFEKLFF. The CDR3 DNA follows: TGTGCCAGCAGCTTAGAACTGTCAGGGTCATTTGAAAAACTGTTTTTT. Filled out from reference TRBV7-8 and TRBJ1-4, the complete variable domain reads GAGVSQSPRYKVAKRGQDVALRCDPISGHVSLFWYQQALGQGPEFLTYFQNEAQLDKSGLPSDRFFAERPEGSVSTLKIQRTQQEDSAVYLCASSLELSGSFEKLFFGSGTQLSVL.

This clonotype was observed at least ten times. V is TRBV12-3 or TRBV12-4 and J is TRBJ1-2; 7 positions match TRBD1. The CDR3 is 15 residues long. V gave up 5 bases and J gave up 6 bases; unmatched junction bases: 12. The CDR3 coding sequence is TGTGCCAGCAGTAGATCCACAGGGGTCCCCGATGGCTACACCTTC. This gives the protein CASSRSTGVPDGYTF.

The J gene is TRBJ2-7, the V gene TRBV6-2 or TRBV6-3, with D possibly TRBD2 on 6 matching bases. The CDR3 contains 14 residues. Trimming cost V 2 bases and J 3 bases, with 11 bases left between them. The germline V gene encodes CDR1 MNHEY and CDR2 SVGEGT. CDR3 nucleotide sequence: TGTGCCAGCAGTTACGGCGGGAATATCTACGAGCAGTACGTC. Residues: CASSYGGNIYEQYV.